Listed below are T cell receptor beta chains from one sample, sequenced in a study of spatial heterogeneity in lung cancer. TCRdb reprocessed the 5' RACE reads with MiXCR, giving one entry per CDR3 protein. The sample lists approximately 20,000 distinct CDR3 sequences, around 5% occurring once. This material consisted of PBMCs, taken at surgery. These receptors came from a male donor with early-stage non-small cell lung cancer. CDR3s include the opening cysteine and the closing phenylalanine or tryptophan. A D gene is named only where the DNA matches it firmly. Expanded clones get a size class; other rows say once, few or many, or leave the size out.

V,J,D,size,CDR3,DNA
TRBV28,TRBJ2-5,TRBD2,many,CASSLTGTRAGTQYF,TGTGCCAGCAGTTTAACCGGGACTAGGGCCGGGACCCAGTACTTC
TRBV19,TRBJ2-2,TRBD1,.,CASSWGTGGTGELFF,TGTGCCAGTAGCTGGGGGACAGGCGGGACCGGGGAGCTGTTTTTT
TRBV10-3,TRBJ1-1,.,many,CAIKGGGENTEAFF,TGTGCCATCAAAGGGGGTGGGGAGAACACTGAAGCTTTCTTT
TRBV5-1,TRBJ2-7,TRBD1,.,CASSLLGTGGFYEQYF,TGCGCCAGCAGCTTGCTAGGGACAGGGGGCTTCTACGAGCAGTACTTC
TRBV3-1,TRBJ2-1,TRBD2,few,CASSRLAGDYNEQFF,TGTGCCAGCAGCCGACTAGCGGGAGATTACAATGAGCAGTTCTTC
TRBV6-5,TRBJ2-7,TRBD1,few,CASSYRRDSKEQYF,TGTGCCAGCAGCTACCGTCGGGACAGTAAGGAGCAGTACTTC
TRBV7-9,TRBJ2-5,TRBD2,many,CASSAVLAGRAAETQYF,TGTGCCAGCAGCGCCGTTCTAGCGGGGAGGGCCGCGGAGACCCAGTACTTC
TRBV6-1,TRBJ2-6,.,many,CASSEFGYGANVLTF,TGTGCCAGCAGTGAATTTGGGTACGGGGCCAACGTCCTGACTTTC
TRBV24-1,TRBJ2-2,.,.,CATSEQGRTGELFF,TGTGCCACCAGTGAACAGGGCAGGACCGGGGAGCTGTTTTTT
TRBV9,TRBJ1-2,.,many,CASSAGRILNYGYTF,TGTGCCAGCAGCGCGGGACGGATCTTGAACTATGGCTACACCTTC
TRBV7-2,TRBJ1-5,.,many,CASSSEIYQPQHF,TGTGCCAGCAGCTCCGAAATTTACCAGCCCCAGCATTTT
TRBV19,TRBJ1-5,.,many,CASSIGSGPPQHF,TGTGCCAGTAGTATAGGGAGCGGGCCGCCCCAGCATTTT
TRBV28,TRBJ2-7,TRBD1,many,CASKGQGDEQYF,TGTGCCAGCAAGGGACAGGGCGACGAGCAGTACTTC
TRBV5-1,TRBJ2-7,TRBD1,many,CASRKGQGNEQYF,TGCGCCAGCAGGAAGGGACAGGGTAACGAGCAGTACTTC
TRBV27,TRBJ1-2,.,many,CASRSISTEYYGYTF,TGTGCCAGCAGATCTATATCGACAGAGTACTATGGCTACACCTTC
TRBV6-5,TRBJ2-1,.,many,CASTREGGHNEQFF,TGTGCCAGCACCAGGGAGGGGGGCCACAATGAGCAGTTCTTC
TRBV2,TRBJ1-1,.,many,CASSENWGTEAFF,TGTGCCAGCAGTGAGAATTGGGGCACTGAAGCTTTCTTT
TRBV18,TRBJ1-2,.,many,CASSLSEGHFRYTF,TGTGCCAGCTCACTGTCCGAGGGGCACTTTCGCTACACCTTC
TRBV7-9,TRBJ2-7,.,many,CASSNYIGTITYEQYF,TGTGCCAGCAGCAATTACATCGGGACGATTACCTACGAGCAGTACTTC
TRBV10-2,TRBJ1-2,.,many,CATQLSNYGYTF,TGCGCCACTCAGCTATCTAACTATGGCTACACCTTC
TRBV3-1,TRBJ2-1,.,many,CASSQEERRGVFF,TGTGCCAGCAGCCAAGAGGAGCGGAGGGGGGTGTTCTTC
TRBV7-8,TRBJ1-5,.,many,CASSSRQNYLGDSNQPQHF,TGTGCCAGCAGCTCCCGACAGAACTATCTAGGAGATAGCAATCAGCCCCAGCATTTT
TRBV28,TRBJ1-2,.,many,CASSLMDLRGYTF,TGTGCCAGCAGTTTAATGGATCTCAGGGGCTACACCTTC
TRBV5-1,TRBJ2-3,.,many,CASSRRTVSSTDTQYF,TGCGCCAGCAGCCGTCGGACAGTTTCTAGCACAGATACGCAGTATTTT
TRBV6-4,TRBJ2-3,.,many,CASSDEGISTDTQYF,TGTGCCAGCAGTGACGAGGGGATAAGCACAGATACGCAGTATTTT
TRBV5-5,TRBJ1-5,TRBD1,many,CASSPGQVIQPQHF,TGTGCCAGCAGCCCGGGACAGGTTATACAGCCCCAGCATTTT
TRBV9,TRBJ2-4,.,many,CASSVGSDWAAKNIQYF,TGTGCCAGCAGCGTAGGATCAGACTGGGCAGCCAAAAACATTCAGTACTTC
TRBV12-3/TRBV12-4,TRBJ1-6,.,many,CASSPETGDPTSPLHF,TGTGCCAGCAGTCCCGAGACGGGGGACCCCACTTCACCCCTCCACTTT
TRBV5-6,TRBJ2-3,TRBD1,few,CASSLGQGGSDTQYF,TGTGCCAGCAGCTTGGGACAGGGGGGATCAGATACGCAGTATTTT
TRBV3-1,TRBJ1-3,.,medium-sized,CASSQGLAGNTIYF,TGTGCCAGCAGCCAAGGGTTAGCTGGAAACACCATATATTTT
TRBV27,TRBJ1-2,.,medium-sized,CASSPTLASGYTF,TGTGCCAGCAGTCCGACATTAGCCTCTGGCTACACCTTC
TRBV25-1,TRBJ2-2,.,many,CATKSGELFF,TGTGCCACCAAGTCCGGGGAGCTGTTTTTT
TRBV4-1,TRBJ1-1,TRBD1,many,CASSQPGTVLDTEAFF,TGCGCCAGCAGCCAGCCCGGGACAGTTCTCGACACTGAAGCTTTCTTT
TRBV20-1,TRBJ1-1,.,many,CSASYRAQIAAEAFF,TGCAGTGCTAGCTACAGGGCGCAAATAGCAGCTGAAGCTTTCTTT
TRBV20-1,TRBJ1-4,.,few,CSAGLKEAANEKLFF,TGCAGTGCTGGACTCAAAGAGGCGGCTAATGAAAAACTGTTTTTT
TRBV9,TRBJ2-3,TRBD2,many,CASSATSGGPSTDTQYF,TGTGCCAGCAGCGCGACTAGCGGGGGCCCTAGCACAGATACGCAGTATTTT
TRBV2,TRBJ1-1,.,many,CATGGWTEAFF,TGTGCCACGGGGGGGTGGACTGAAGCTTTCTTT
TRBV6-1,TRBJ2-1,.,many,CASAWGFPFNEQFF,TGTGCCAGCGCCTGGGGCTTTCCTTTCAATGAGCAGTTCTTC
TRBV7-9,TRBJ1-1,.,many,CASSLGVMNTEAFF,TGTGCCAGCAGCTTAGGAGTTATGAACACTGAAGCTTTCTTT
TRBV18,TRBJ2-1,.,many,CASSPSGRSSYNEQFF,TGTGCCAGCTCACCGAGCGGGCGGAGCTCCTACAATGAGCAGTTCTTC